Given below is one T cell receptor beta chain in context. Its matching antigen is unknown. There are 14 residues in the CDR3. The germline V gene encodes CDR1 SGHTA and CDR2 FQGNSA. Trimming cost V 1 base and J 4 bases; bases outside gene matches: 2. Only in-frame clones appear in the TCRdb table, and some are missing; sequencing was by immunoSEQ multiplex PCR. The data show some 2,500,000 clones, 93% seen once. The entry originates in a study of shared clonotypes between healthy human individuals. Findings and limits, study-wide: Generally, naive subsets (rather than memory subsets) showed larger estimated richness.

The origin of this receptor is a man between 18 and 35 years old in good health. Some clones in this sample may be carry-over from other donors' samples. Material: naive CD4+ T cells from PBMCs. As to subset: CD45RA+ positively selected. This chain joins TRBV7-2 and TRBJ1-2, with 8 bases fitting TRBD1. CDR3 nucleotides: TGTGCCAGCAGCTTAGAACAGGGGGGCTATGGCTACACCTTC. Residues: CASSLEQGGYGYTF. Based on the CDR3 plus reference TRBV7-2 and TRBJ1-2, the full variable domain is GAGVSQSPSNKVTEKGKDVELRCDPISGHTALYWYRQSLGQGLEFLIYFQGNSAPDKSGLPSDRFSAERTGGSVSTLTIQRTQQEDSAVYLCASSLEQGGYGYTFGSGTRLTVV.